One sample yielded the 4 T cell receptor beta chains listed below, sequenced in a study of shared clonotypes between healthy human individuals (dated by TCRdb to 2020 to 2021). Receptor amplification or capture employed the immunoSEQ multiplex PCR assay. The clones in this table, taken by TCRdb from immuneACCESS, are in-frame only. Not every clone is retained; where verified, under half of the shortfall comes from an unresolved V gene, and the cause of the rest is unknown. The sample records hundreds of thousands of clones, roughly 97% of which are singletons. About 0.057% of the sample is in the top ten clones. Sequencing was carried out using naive CD4+ T cells sorted from blood. Read against the paper, the sample's cell subset or site label means: CD45RA+ positively selected. All receptors derive from a woman aged 25-40 years in good health.

The V gene is TRBV19, the J gene TRBJ2-5, with D possibly matching TRBD2 (5 bases). The V and J ends lost 3 bases and 5 bases respectively, with 19 bases between them. The germline V gene encodes CDR1 LNHDA and CDR2 SQIVND (reference sequence). This CDR3 contains 16 residues. The CDR3 is CASSMWYAEREETQYF. The CDR3 nucleotides are TGTGCCAGTAGTATGTGGTATGCGGAGAGGGAGGAGACCCAGTACTTC.

The chain uses TRBV27 and TRBJ1-2; tentatively, D is TRBD1 (5 bases). CDR1 MNHEY and CDR2 SMNVEV come from the germline V gene (reference sequence). The CDR3 totals 15 residues. V was pared by 8 bases and J by 8 bases, with 24 bases between. CDR3 loop: CASGAFGDGVGGYTF. CDR3 sequence (DNA): TGTGCCAGCGGGGCCTTTGGGGATGGGGTCGGGGGCTACACCTTC.

The chain carries TRBV7-2 and TRBJ2-5; 7 bases align to TRBD2. This CDR3 spans 16 amino acids. With 0 bases clipped from V and 2 bases from J, the junction kept 6 bases outside the gene matches. Germline CDR1 is SGHTA and CDR2 is FQGNSA. Here the CDR3 reads CASSLAAGDGQETQYF. The CDR3 DNA reads TGTGCCAGCAGCTTAGCGGCGGGGGACGGTCAAGAGACCCAGTACTTC.

The chain uses TRBV14 and TRBJ1-1; maybe TRBD1 (5 bases). Germline V lookup: CDR1 SGHDN, CDR2 FVKESK. The germline V and J ends were trimmed by 2 bases and 0 bases, with 13 bases remaining between them. This CDR3 is 16 amino acids long. The DNA of the CDR3 is TGTGCCAGCAGCCAACGCTCTCAGGGTCTGAACACTGAAGCTTTCTTT. This gives the protein CASSQRSQGLNTEAFF.